Sequencing of this TCR beta chain was carried out in a study of cytomegalovirus exposure and HLA in healthy donors. Findings and limits, study-wide: A few V segments could not be told apart, such as TRBV6-2 and TRBV6-3, and were left out. In an earlier analysis, most TCR beta V segments were productive about 87% or about 30% of the time.

This clone turned up a few times. Its target is not known. From germline, CDR1 is SGHTA and CDR2 FQGTGA. The CDR3 is 15 amino acids. The junction had 7 bases not matched to a gene; V was cut back by 5 bases and J by 1 base. PCR used 60 Vbeta primers and 13 Jbeta primers. Here immunoSEQ multiplex PCR was the method, and the copy in TCRdb shows in-frame clones only, minus some. Of some 200,000 clones in the sample, about 70% were seen once. Input material: PBMCs. The chain links TRBV7-3 to TRBJ2-5; 7 bases match TRBD1. The origin of this receptor is a man aged 40-49 years in good health and CMV-seropositive. CDR3 sequence (DNA): TGTGCCAGCAGCAGTACAGGGGCCATCCAAGAGACCCAGTACTTC. Its protein product is CASSSTGAIQETQYF.